The 22 T cell receptor beta chains presented below share a single source sample, sequenced in a study of blood T cell repertoires in COVID-19. The repertoire was sequenced with immunoSEQ multiplex PCR; TCRdb's copy has only in-frame clones and lacks some. The table records around 400,000 clones, 70% to 90% of them present only once. The specimen sequenced was PBMCs or T cells enriched from blood (not recorded which). The receptors were sampled from a woman aged 18-29 years who had been exposed to COVID-19.

The rearrangement uses TRBV28 and TRBJ1-6; D unclear. This CDR3 region has 14 residues. V was shortened by 2 bases and J by 8 bases, with 10 bases between the two germline ends. Germline CDR1 MDHEN, CDR2 SYDVKM. CDR3 protein: CASSLGQAYSPLHF. The DNA for the CDR3 is TGTGCCAGCAGTTTAGGTCAGGCCTATTCACCCCTCCACTTT.

The count of this clone is one. V is TRBV5-4 and J is TRBJ1-2; D not certain. Trimming removed 2 bases from V and 2 bases from J, with 13 bases in between. Per germline, CDR1 SGHNT and CDR2 YYREEE (reference sequence). The CDR3 extends over 15 amino acids. In DNA, the CDR3 is TGTGCCAGCAGCTTTATCGAGAGTTTGAACTATGGCTACACCTTC. It codes for CASSFIESLNYGYTF.

This clone appeared a single time. Written as DNA, the CDR3 is TGTGCCAGCAGCGCTGGACATTCCGAGCAGTACTTC. It codes for CASSAGHSEQYF. The V and J genes are TRBV11-2 and TRBJ2-7; weak D call: TRBD1 (5 bases). The CDR3 covers 12 residues. CDR1 SGHAT and CDR2 FQNNGV come from the germline V gene. The V and J ends lost 5 bases and 6 bases respectively, with 11 bases between them.

The V and J genes are TRBV6-5 and TRBJ2-7, with D unresolved. CDR3 size: 14 residues. Germline assignment: CDR1 MNHEY and CDR2 SVGAGI. Trimming took off 3 bases at V and 3 bases at J, with 12 bases between the two ends. CDR3 sequence: CASSYSSPYYEQYF. The CDR3 DNA follows: TGTGCCAGCAGTTATAGCTCACCATACTACGAGCAGTACTTC.

The chain links TRBV6-1 to TRBJ2-1, with TRBD2 matching 10 bases. CDR3 size: 16 residues. The ends lost 4 bases at V and 3 bases at J; junction bases unmatched: 6. The germline gives CDR1 MNHNS, CDR2 SASEGT. The CDR3 sequence: CASSGRASGGYNEQFF. In nucleotides, the CDR3 is TGTGCCAGCAGTGGCCGAGCTAGCGGGGGCTACAATGAGCAGTTCTTC.

This clone came up a few times. This sequence joins TRBV28 and TRBJ2-7; D might be TRBD1 (5 bases). V lost 6 bases, J lost 2 bases, and 11 bases lay in between. Germline values: CDR1 MDHEN, CDR2 SYDVKM. CDR3 length: 13 residues. CDR3 loop: CASRVGQTYEQYF. CDR3 nucleotide sequence: TGTGCCAGCAGGGTAGGACAAACCTACGAGCAGTACTTC.

This clone was seen once. In DNA, the CDR3 is TGTGCCAGCAGCAAAGACTCGGCAGGGGGGAACTACAATGAGCAGTTCTTC. This gives the protein CASSKDSAGGNYNEQFF. The rearrangement links TRBV7-2 to TRBJ2-1, with TRBD1 as a possible D gene (7 bases). From germline, CDR1 is SGHTA and CDR2 FQGNSA. The CDR3 contains 17 residues. Trimming removed 5 bases at V and 3 bases at J, with 20 bases between.

The J gene is TRBJ1-3, the V gene TRBV28, with TRBD1 as a possible D gene (5 bases). Germline V gene lookup returns CDR1 MDHEN and CDR2 SYDVKM. The CDR3 is 17 residues long. V was clipped by 4 bases and J by 0 bases, with 16 bases between them. This CDR3 is CASSSPAGGSSGNTIYF. CDR3 in DNA: TGTGCCAGCAGTTCTCCGGCGGGGGGAAGCTCTGGAAACACCATATATTTT. Full variable domain (outside the CDR3, taken from reference TRBV28 and TRBJ1-3): DVKVTQSSRYLVKRTGEKVFLECVQDMDHENMFWYRQDPGLGLRLIYFSYDVKMKEKGDIPEGYSVSREKKERFSLILESASTNQTSMYLCASSSPAGGSSGNTIYFGEGSWLTVV.

The V gene is TRBV28, the J gene TRBJ1-1; D ambiguous. This CDR3 has 11 residues. The ends were cut back, 6 bases at V and 3 bases at J, with 5 bases in the middle. Germline CDR1 reads MDHEN; CDR2 reads SYDVKM. This CDR3 reads CASSSDTEAFF. The CDR3 nucleotides are TGTGCCAGCAGCTCTGACACTGAAGCTTTCTTT.

The chain recombines TRBV7-9 with TRBJ1-5; the match to TRBD1 covers 12 bases. The CDR3 sequence is 15 residues long. Germline V gene sequence: CDR1 SEHNR, CDR2 FQNEAQ (reference sequence). Unmatched junction bases numbered 5, after V lost 4 bases and J lost 7 bases. The CDR3 region has the DNA TGTGCCAGCAGCTCGGGACAGGGGGCCAACCAGCCCCAGCATTTT. Translating gives CASSSGQGANQPQHF. Complete variable domain (other parts from reference TRBV7-9 and TRBJ1-5): DTGVSQNPRHKITKRGQNVTFRCDPISEHNRLYWYRQTLGQGPEFLTYFQNEAQLEKSRLLSDRFSAERPKGSFSTLEIQRTEQGDSAMYLCASSSGQGANQPQHFGDGTRLSIL.

This clone was counted a single time. The rearrangement joins TRBV11-2 to TRBJ2-1; a weak D match, TRBD2 (6 bases). CDR3 length: 14 amino acids. Germline values: CDR1 SGHAT, CDR2 FQNNGV. V was shortened by 0 bases and J by 10 bases, with 13 bases between the two germline ends. The CDR3 region is CASSLERPRGEQFF. DNA of the CDR3: TGTGCCAGCAGCTTAGAACGGCCTCGGGGGGAGCAGTTCTTC.

This clone was recorded only once. At the DNA level, this CDR3 is encoded by other sequences in the same sample as well. This chain links TRBV5-1 with TRBJ1-4; TRBD1 matches 8 bases. Germline V lookup: CDR1 SGHRS, CDR2 YFSETQ. The CDR3 has 14 residues. V dropped 4 bases and J dropped 5; count of bases not matched to a gene: 4. The CDR3 nucleotides are TGCGCCAGCAGCCGGGGACAGGAAAATGAAAAACTGTTTTTT. The encoded protein is CASSRGQENEKLFF.

CDR3 coding DNA: TGCGCCAGCAGCCAAGAAGTCTATCGGGGGGGCCTAACAGATACGCAGTATTTT. Protein: CASSQEVYRGGLTDTQYF. The rearrangement uses TRBV4-3 and TRBJ2-3; 8 bases align to TRBD2. J was trimmed by 3 bases and V by 0 bases; bases with no gene match: 11. CDR1 and CDR2 from the germline V gene are LGHNA and YSLEER. This CDR3 comprises 18 residues.

The chain carries TRBV6-5 and TRBJ2-2, with a possible D match to TRBD1 (5 bases). The V gene's germline CDR1 is MNHEY and CDR2 SVGAGI. The ends were cut back, 4 bases at V and 4 bases at J, with 7 bases in the middle. CDR3 length equals 13 residues. In nucleotides, the CDR3 is TGTGCCAGCAGTTTGGGGCCCACCGGGGAGCTGTTTTTT. Its protein product is CASSLGPTGELFF.

The DNA for the CDR3 is TGTGCCAGCAGCTTATCTAACAGGGTAACTAGCGGGGGTTCCTACGAGCAGTACTTC. Its translation: CASSLSNRVTSGGSYEQYF. The chain combines TRBV7-8 with TRBJ2-7, with 11 bases aligning to TRBD2. V shed 2 bases, J shed 1 base, and the junction held 13 bases outside the gene matches. Germline V CDR1 and CDR2: SGHVS, FQNEAQ. CDR3 size: 19 residues.

This chain uses TRBV5-4 with TRBJ2-7; 9 bases are a match to TRBD2. The CDR3 spans 15 residues. CDR1 and CDR2 (germline): SGHNT, YYREEE (reference sequence). With V trimmed by 1 base and J by 5 bases, 7 bases remained unmatched. CDR3 in amino acids: CASSLITSGFHEQYF. CDR3 in DNA: TGTGCCAGCAGCTTGATCACTAGCGGGTTCCACGAGCAGTACTTC.

V is TRBV27 and J is TRBJ2-3; D unresolved. CDR1 is MNHEY and CDR2 is SMNVEV in the germline V gene (reference sequence). There are 15 residues in the CDR3. V was clipped by 8 bases and J by 3 bases, with 18 bases between them. DNA for the CDR3: TGTGCCAGCGGAGCCAATACTATGTCGACAGATACGCAGTATTTT. Translated, it gives CASGANTMSTDTQYF.

This clone was recorded only once. Written as DNA, the CDR3 is TGTGCCAGCAGCCAAGATCTGCTAGCGGGGGGTTACAATGAGCAGTTCTTC. Protein product: CASSQDLLAGGYNEQFF. V usage is TRBV3-1 (or the pseudogene TRBV3-2) and J usage is TRBJ2-1; 11 bases match TRBD2. This CDR3 has 17 residues. With V trimmed by 0 bases and J by 4 bases, 5 bases remained unmatched. The V gene's germline CDR1 is LGHDT and CDR2 YNNKEL (reference sequence).

This sequence joins TRBV4-1 and TRBJ2-7; the D gene is possibly TRBD1 (5 bases). The germline V and J ends were trimmed by 1 base and 0 bases, with 7 bases remaining between them. The CDR3 is made up of 14 amino acids. CDR1 and CDR2 from the germline V gene are MGHRA and YSYEKL. The CDR3 spells CASSQVQASYEQYF. The CDR3 nucleotides are TGCGCCAGCAGCCAAGTACAGGCCTCCTACGAGCAGTACTTC.

The CDR3 here is CASGTSGSREQFF. In DNA form, the CDR3 reads TGTGCCAGCGGGACTAGCGGGAGTCGTGAGCAGTTCTTC. The chain combines TRBV27 with TRBJ2-1, with TRBD2 matching over 14 bases. Per germline, CDR1 MNHEY and CDR2 SMNVEV (reference sequence). With V trimmed by 8 bases and J by 9 bases, 3 bases remained unmatched. The CDR3 length is 13 residues.

The J gene is TRBJ2-1, the V gene TRBV3-1 (or the pseudogene TRBV3-2); 10 bases fit TRBD2. The length of the CDR3 is 16 residues. Unmatched junction bases numbered 9, after V lost 4 bases and J lost 6 bases. Germline lookup yields CDR1 LGHDT and CDR2 YNNKEL (reference sequence). DNA of the CDR3: TGTGCCAGCAGCCTTCTTCCTAGCGGGAGCGTCAATGAGCAGTTCTTC. It codes for CASSLLPSGSVNEQFF.

V usage is TRBV28 and J usage is TRBJ1-1; TRBD1 is a possible D gene (6 bases). The germline V and J ends were trimmed by 6 bases and 5 bases, with 16 bases remaining between them. This CDR3 is built from 14 residues. Germline CDR1 reads MDHEN; CDR2 reads SYDVKM. The CDR3 loop reads CASSQAGARTEAFF. The CDR3 coding sequence is TGTGCCAGCAGCCAGGCAGGGGCACGGACTGAAGCTTTCTTT.